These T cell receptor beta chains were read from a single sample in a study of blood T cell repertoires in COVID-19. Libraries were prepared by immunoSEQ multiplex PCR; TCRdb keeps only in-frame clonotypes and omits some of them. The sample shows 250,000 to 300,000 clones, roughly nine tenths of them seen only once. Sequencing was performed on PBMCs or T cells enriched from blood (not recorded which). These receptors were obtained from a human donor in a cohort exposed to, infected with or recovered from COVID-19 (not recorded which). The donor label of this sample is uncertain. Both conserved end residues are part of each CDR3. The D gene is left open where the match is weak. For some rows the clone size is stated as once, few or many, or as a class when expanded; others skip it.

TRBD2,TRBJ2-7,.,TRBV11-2,CASSLELAGAYEQYF,TGTGCCAGCAGCTTAGAATTAGCGGGGGCCTACGAGCAGTACTTC
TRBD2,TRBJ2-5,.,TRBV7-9,CASSPGGGSHRETQYF,TGTGCCAGCAGCCCCGGGGGGGGGTCCCATCGGGAGACCCAGTACTTC
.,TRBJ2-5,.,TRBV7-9,CASSLVGQAEETQYF,TGTGCCAGCAGCTTAGTAGGCCAGGCCGAAGAGACCCAGTACTTC
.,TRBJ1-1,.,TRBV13,CASSSLYRVRDTEAFF,TGTGCCAGCAGCTCCCTATACAGGGTAAGGGACACTGAAGCTTTCTTT
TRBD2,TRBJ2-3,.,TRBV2,CASSEKGGGATDTQYF,TGTGCCAGCAGTGAAAAAGGCGGGGGGGCAACAGATACGCAGTATTTT
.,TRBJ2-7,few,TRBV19,CASSLDSTYEQYF,TGTGCCAGTAGTCTTGACAGTACCTACGAGCAGTACTTC
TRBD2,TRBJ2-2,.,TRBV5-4,CASSLVAGANTGELFF,TGTGCCAGCAGCCTTGTAGCGGGGGCGAACACCGGGGAGCTGTTTTTT
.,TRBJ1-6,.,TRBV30,CAWVTAGNSPLHF,TGTGCCTGGGTGACAGCTGGGAATTCACCCCTCCACTTT
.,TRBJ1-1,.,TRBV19,CASSGDSMNTEAFF,TGTGCCAGTAGTGGCGACAGCATGAACACTGAAGCTTTCTTT
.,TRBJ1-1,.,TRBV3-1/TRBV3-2,CASSQDGFTGEAFF,TGTGCCAGCAGCCAAGACGGGTTTACAGGAGAAGCTTTCTTT
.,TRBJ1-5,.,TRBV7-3,CASSLARDGEAYSNQPQHF,TGTGCCAGCAGCTTAGCCAGGGATGGGGAGGCTTATAGCAATCAGCCCCAGCATTTT
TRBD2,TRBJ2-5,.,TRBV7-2,CASSFGGGETQYF,TGTGCCAGCAGCTTCGGCGGGGGAGAGACCCAGTACTTC
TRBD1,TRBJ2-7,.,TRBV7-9,CASSRRDSYEQYF,TGTGCCAGCAGCCGTCGGGACAGCTACGAGCAGTACTTC
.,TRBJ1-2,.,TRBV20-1,CSASDGQRGANYGYTF,TGCAGTGCTAGTGATGGACAGCGAGGGGCTAACTATGGCTACACCTTC
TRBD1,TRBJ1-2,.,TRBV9,CASSSRTGVYGYTF,TGTGCCAGCAGCTCCCGGACAGGGGTATATGGCTACACCTTC
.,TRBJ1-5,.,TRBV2,CASNNRVSNQPQHF,TGTGCCAGCAATAACAGGGTTAGCAATCAGCCCCAGCATTTT
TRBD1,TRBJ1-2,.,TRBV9,CASSVDSWTGIYGYTF,TGTGCCAGCAGCGTAGATTCTTGGACAGGGATCTATGGCTACACCTTC
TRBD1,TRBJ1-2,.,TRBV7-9,CASSLVQGEGYGYTF,TGTGCCAGCAGCTTGGTACAGGGGGAAGGCTATGGCTACACCTTC
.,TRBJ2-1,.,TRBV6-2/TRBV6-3,CASSTYGGAYNEQFF,TGTGCCAGCAGTACCTATGGGGGGGCATACAATGAGCAGTTCTTC
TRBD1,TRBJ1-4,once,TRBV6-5,CASSYGQGTVLLF,TGTGCCAGCAGTTACGGACAGGGGACAGTCCTCCTTTTT
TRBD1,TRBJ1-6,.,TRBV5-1,CASSSQGAGSPLHF,TGCGCCAGCAGCTCACAGGGGGCCGGATCACCCCTCCACTTT
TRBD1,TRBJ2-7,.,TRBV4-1,CASRRGQGAREQYF,TGCGCCAGCAGACGCGGACAGGGGGCTCGGGAGCAGTACTTC
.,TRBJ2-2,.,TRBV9,CASSVVSTGELFF,TGTGCCAGCAGCGTAGTGTCGACCGGGGAGCTGTTTTTT
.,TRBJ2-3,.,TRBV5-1,CASSSDSSDTQYF,TGCGCCAGCAGCTCAGACAGCTCAGATACGCAGTATTTT
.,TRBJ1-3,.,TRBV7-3,CASSHASGEAGNTIYF,TGTGCCAGCAGCCACGCGTCCGGGGAAGCAGGAAACACCATATATTTT
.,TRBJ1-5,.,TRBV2,CASSERQLPNQPQHF,TGTGCCAGCAGTGAACGACAGCTCCCCAATCAGCCCCAGCATTTT
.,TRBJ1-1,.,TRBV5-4,CASSQNTEAFF,TGTGCCAGCAGTCAGAACACTGAAGCTTTCTTT
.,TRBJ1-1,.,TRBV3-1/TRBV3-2,CASSLGTEAFF,TGTGCCAGCAGTCTCGGGACTGAAGCTTTCTTT
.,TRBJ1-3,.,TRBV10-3,CAISEGQSGNTIYF,TGTGCCATCAGTGAGGGACAGTCTGGAAACACCATATATTTT
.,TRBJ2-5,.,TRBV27,CASSLGVGAGQETQYF,TGTGCCAGCAGTTTAGGGGTGGGCGCGGGTCAAGAGACCCAGTACTTC
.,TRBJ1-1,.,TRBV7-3,CASRSTGDTEAFF,TGTGCCAGCAGATCCACGGGGGACACTGAAGCTTTCTTT
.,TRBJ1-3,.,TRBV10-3,CAISAPLGSTIYF,TGTGCCATCAGTGCCCCTCTCGGGTCGACCATATATTTT
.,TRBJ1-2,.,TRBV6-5,CASSYGTRGYTF,TGTGCCAGCAGTTACGGGACAAGGGGCTACACCTTC
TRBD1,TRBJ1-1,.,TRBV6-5,CASTLGQGFEAFF,TGTGCCAGCACCCTGGGACAGGGGTTTGAAGCTTTCTTT
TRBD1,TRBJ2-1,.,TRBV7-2,CASSFTGESYNEQFF,TGTGCCAGCAGCTTTACAGGGGAATCCTACAATGAGCAGTTCTTC
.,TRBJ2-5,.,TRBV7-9,CASRAWQETQYF,TGTGCCAGCAGAGCTTGGCAAGAGACCCAGTACTTC
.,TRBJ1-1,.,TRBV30,CAWTGLENTEAFF,TGTGCCTGGACAGGGTTAGAGAACACTGAAGCTTTCTTT
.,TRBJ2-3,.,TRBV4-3,CASSPGGELGNTQYF,TGCGCCAGCAGCCCAGGCGGGGAGCTGGGGAATACGCAGTATTTT
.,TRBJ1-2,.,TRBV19,CASSPFAQGGYTF,TGTGCCAGTAGTCCCTTCGCGCAGGGCGGCTACACCTTC
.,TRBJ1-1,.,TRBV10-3,CAISESTRPGEAFF,TGTGCCATCAGTGAGTCTACGAGACCGGGTGAAGCTTTCTTT
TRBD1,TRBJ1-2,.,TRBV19,CASSRDRDYGYTF,TGTGCCAGTAGCAGGGACAGGGACTATGGCTACACCTTC
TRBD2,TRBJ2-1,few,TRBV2,CASSEGIGVWKRGGNDEQFF,TGTGCCAGCAGTGAAGGAATTGGGGTTTGGAAGCGGGGGGGCAACGATGAGCAGTTCTTC
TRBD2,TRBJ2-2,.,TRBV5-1,CASSLSLTSAGELFF,TGCGCCAGCAGCTTGAGCCTGACTAGCGCCGGGGAGCTGTTTTTT
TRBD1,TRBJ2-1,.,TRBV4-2,CASSPRDSRWDNEQFF,TGTGCCAGCAGCCCCCGGGACAGCCGGTGGGACAATGAGCAGTTCTTC